The 13 T cell receptor beta chains below were found in one sample sequenced in a study of blood T cell repertoires in COVID-19. Only in-frame clones appear in the TCRdb table, and some are missing; sequencing was by immunoSEQ multiplex PCR. The sample lists about 69,000 clones; 90% were seen once. Sequenced material: peripheral blood. These receptor sequences come from a man in his fifties with acute or convalescent COVID-19.

J is TRBJ2-2 and V is TRBV5-1, with no clear D. The CDR3 runs to 13 residues. CDR1 and CDR2 from the germline V gene are SGHRS and YFSETQ. The V gene lost 4 bases and the J gene lost 2 bases, with 6 bases spanning the gap. CDR3 DNA sequence: TGCGCCAGCAGCCGAGAAAACACCGGGGAGCTGTTTTTT. Encoded protein: CASSRENTGELFF. Filled out from reference TRBV5-1 and TRBJ2-2, the complete variable domain reads KAGVTQTPRYLIKTRGQQVTLSCSPISGHRSVSWYQQTPGQGLQFLFEYFSETQRNKGNFPGRFSGRQFSNSRSEMNVSTLELGDSALYLCASSRENTGELFFGEGSRLTVL.

This chain uses TRBV10-2 with TRBJ2-7; 11 positions match TRBD1. Per germline, CDR1 WSHSY and CDR2 SAAADI. The CDR3 loop spans 14 amino acids. Trimming took 9 bases from V and 2 from J; bases not matched to a gene: 6. Here the CDR3 reads CASAGTGGTYEQYF. The CDR3 nucleotides read TGCGCCAGTGCCGGGACAGGGGGGACCTACGAGCAGTACTTC.

The chain links TRBV27 to TRBJ1-1; D possibly corresponds to TRBD1 (5 bases). The CDR3 has 14 residues. CDR1 is MNHEY, CDR2 SMNVEV, per germline (reference sequence). V was trimmed by 0 bases and J by 0 bases, leaving 5 bases between them. CDR3 sequence (DNA): TGTGCCAGCAGTTTATCAGGGGTGAACACTGAAGCTTTCTTT. Amino acids: CASSLSGVNTEAFF.

The V call is TRBV6-1, the J call TRBJ1-1, with a weak D call TRBD1 (5 bases). Trimming cost V 3 bases and J 8 bases, with 16 bases left between them. Germline V CDR1 and CDR2: MNHNS, SASEGT. The length of the CDR3 is 14 residues. CDR3 loop: CASSDRPAGSEAFF. For the CDR3, the DNA is TGTGCCAGCAGTGACCGACCGGCAGGGTCGGAAGCTTTCTTT.

This clone was seen just once. This sequence joins TRBV5-6 and TRBJ2-7, with 12 bases aligning to TRBD1. The CDR3 extends over 16 amino acids. J was trimmed by 6 bases and V by 4 bases; bases with no gene match: 11. CDR1 is SGHDT and CDR2 is YYEEEE in the germline V gene. CDR3 in DNA: TGTGCCAGCAGCCCGGAGGGACAGGGGGCGGTCGGCGAGCAGTACTTC. This gives the protein CASSPEGQGAVGEQYF.

The rearrangement joins TRBV29-1 to TRBJ1-4; a weak D match, TRBD1 (6 bases). The CDR3 loop spans 14 amino acids. Germline V lookup: CDR1 SQVTM, CDR2 ANQGSEA. Trimming left V 0 bases short and J 7 bases short, with 12 bases between. The DNA for the CDR3 is TGCAGCGTTGAAGACAGGGGAAGGAGTGAAAAACTGTTTTTT. This encodes CSVEDRGRSEKLFF.

The chain links TRBV7-2 to TRBJ2-1; 14 bases line up with TRBD2. Trimming cost V 4 bases and J 8 bases; bases outside gene matches: 4. CDR3 length: 15 amino acids. In germline, CDR1 is SGHTA, CDR2 FQGNSA. As DNA, the CDR3 is TGTGCCAGCAGCTCCAGACTAGCGGGAGGGCATGAGCAGTTCTTC. It codes for CASSSRLAGGHEQFF.

The chain couples TRBV4-2 to TRBJ2-3; 7 nucleotides align to TRBD2. The germline V gene has CDR1 LGHNA and CDR2 YNFKEQ. V lost 4 bases to trimming and J lost 2 bases; unmatched junction nucleotides: 6. The CDR3 totals 15 residues. The CDR3 nucleotides read TGTGCCAGCAGCCTCGGACTAGAGAACACAGATACGCAGTATTTT. The encoded protein is CASSLGLENTDTQYF.

V usage is TRBV14 and J usage is TRBJ2-2; D gene uncertain. CDR1 and CDR2 from the germline V gene are SGHDN and FVKESK. V dropped 4 bases and J dropped 1 base, with 7 bases sitting between them. The CDR3 totals 14 residues. Here the CDR3 reads CASSPSGNTGELFF. CDR3 DNA: TGTGCCAGCAGCCCCTCCGGGAACACCGGGGAGCTGTTTTTT. Based on the CDR3 plus reference TRBV14 and TRBJ2-2, the full variable domain is EAGVTQFPSHSVIEKGQTVTLRCDPISGHDNLYWYRRVMGKEIKFLLHFVKESKQDESGMPNNRFLAERTGGTYSTLKVQPAELEDSGVYFCASSPSGNTGELFFGEGSRLTVL.

The chain joins TRBV11-2 to TRBJ2-1, with D unresolved. CDR3 length equals 15 residues. Germline V gene data show CDR1 as SGHAT and CDR2 as FQNNGV. V gave up 2 bases and J gave up 0 bases, with 8 bases separating them. CDR3 in amino acids: CASSLSDSSYNEQFF. The CDR3 bases are TGTGCCAGCAGCTTATCTGATAGCTCCTACAATGAGCAGTTCTTC.

V gene TRBV15 combines with J gene TRBJ2-3; TRBD1 matches 9 bases. The junction had 5 bases not matched to a gene; V was cut back by 5 bases and J by 5 bases. This CDR3 has 14 residues. The germline V gene has CDR1 LNHNV and CDR2 YYDKDF (reference sequence). CDR3 region: CATSVQGAGDTQYF. CDR3 bases: TGTGCCACCAGCGTACAGGGGGCAGGAGATACGCAGTATTTT.

This chain joins TRBV9 and TRBJ2-1, with 13 positions matching TRBD2. Unmatched junction bases numbered 6, after V lost 0 bases and J lost 12 bases. From germline, CDR1 is SGDLS and CDR2 YYNGEE. This CDR3 comprises 15 residues. In nucleotides, the CDR3 is TGTGCCAGCAGCGTAGAACTAGCGGGAGGGGGTAGGCAGTTCTTC. Protein sequence: CASSVELAGGGRQFF.

This chain connects TRBV19 to TRBJ2-7; D not resolved. Between the trimmed V and J ends, which lost 3 bases and 3 bases, there was a span of 12 bases. The CDR3 extends over 14 amino acids. Germline CDR1 is LNHDA and CDR2 is SQIVND (reference sequence). As DNA, the CDR3 is TGTGCCAGTAGTATCGGTAGGAGCTTCTACGAGCAGTACTTC. Translating it yields CASSIGRSFYEQYF.